This entry concerns a single T cell receptor (beta chain). Its antigen is not identified. This sample stems from a study of identical twins. Study-level points and caveats: Fewer insertions were carried by abundant cord blood beta clonotypes, but none was seen in memory repertoires.

Only healthy Caucasians were enrolled as donors. cDNA carried unique molecular identifiers, and a universal primer site was added by template switching. TCRdb fed the 5' RACE reads into MiXCR, producing one record per CDR3 protein. The sample has approximately 1.8 million distinct CDR3 sequences, about 32% seen once; the top ten hold more than 0.25%. With V trimmed by 4 bases and J by 4 bases, 6 bases remained unmatched. Germline V gene sequence: CDR1 MDHEN, CDR2 SYDVKM. There are 14 residues in the CDR3. Sequenced material: cord blood. The sequence was collected from a newborn girl in good health. V and J are TRBV28 and TRBJ2-5; 7 bases fit TRBD1. Here the CDR3 reads CASSSPGQIETQYF. In DNA form, the CDR3 reads TGTGCCAGCAGTTCCCCGGGACAGATAGAGACCCAGTACTTC.